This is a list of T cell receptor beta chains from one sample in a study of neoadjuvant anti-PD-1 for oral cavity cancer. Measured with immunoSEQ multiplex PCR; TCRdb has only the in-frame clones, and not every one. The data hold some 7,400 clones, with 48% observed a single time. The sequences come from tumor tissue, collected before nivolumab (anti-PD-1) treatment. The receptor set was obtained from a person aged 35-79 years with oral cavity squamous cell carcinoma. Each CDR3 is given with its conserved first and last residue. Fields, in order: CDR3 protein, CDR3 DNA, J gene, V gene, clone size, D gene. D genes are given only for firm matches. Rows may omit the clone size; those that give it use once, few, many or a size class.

CAGKPGTGGWTEAFF TGTGCTGGAAAACCCGGGACAGGGGGATGGACTGAAGCTTTCTTT TRBJ1-1 TRBV30 NA TRBD1
CASSTGGGYRGGYTF TGTGCCAGTAGCACAGGGGGCGGCTATCGAGGAGGCTACACCTTC TRBJ1-2 TRBV19 few TRBD1
CASSETGYTEAFF TGTGCCAGCAGTGAAACCGGATACACTGAAGCTTTCTTT TRBJ1-1 TRBV6-1 NA NA
CSVDQGAPEGYTF TGCAGCGTTGACCAAGGGGCCCCCGAGGGCTACACCTTC TRBJ1-2 TRBV29-1 medium-sized NA
CASSGSGTSGKGQETQYF TGCGCCAGCAGTGGCTCCGGGACTAGCGGGAAGGGACAAGAGACCCAGTACTTC TRBJ2-5 TRBV10-1 few TRBD2
CASSQQGETQYF TGTGCCAGCAGCCAACAGGGAGAGACCCAGTACTTC TRBJ2-5 TRBV11-2 few NA
CASSLTGSSGSGGNTGELFF TGTGCCAGCAGCTTAACAGGGTCTAGCGGGAGCGGAGGGAACACCGGGGAGCTGTTTTTT TRBJ2-2 TRBV7-3 NA TRBD2
CASSPQANQPQHF TGTGCCAGCAGCCCGCAGGCAAATCAGCCCCAGCATTTT TRBJ1-5 TRBV7-9 few NA
CASSLTGEGNTEAFF TGTGCCAGCAGTCTTACAGGGGAAGGGAACACTGAAGCTTTCTTT TRBJ1-1 TRBV6-6 NA TRBD1
CASSPKTGSYNEQFF TGTGCCAGCAGTCCCAAGACAGGGTCCTACAATGAGCAGTTCTTC TRBJ2-1 TRBV6-5 once TRBD1
CASEGSGANVLTF TGTGCCAGCGAGGGCTCTGGGGCCAACGTCCTGACTTTC TRBJ2-6 TRBV28 NA NA
CASSLERAGYYEQYF TGTGCCAGCAGCTTAGAGAGGGCGGGGTACTACGAGCAGTACTTC TRBJ2-7 TRBV7-3 NA NA
CASTQTSGSTDTQYF TGTGCCAGCACCCAGACTAGCGGTTCCACAGATACGCAGTATTTT TRBJ2-3 TRBV28 NA TRBD2
CASSWGTGINEKLFF TGTGCCAGCAGTTGGGGGACCGGGATCAATGAAAAACTGTTTTTT TRBJ1-4 TRBV27 few NA
CASSCHTSGGAYYGYTF TGTGCCAGCAGTTGCCACACTTCGGGGGGGGCGTACTATGGCTACACCTTC TRBJ1-2 TRBV27 NA NA
CAWKGGRASYNEQFF TGTGCCTGGAAGGGCGGGAGGGCCTCCTACAATGAGCAGTTCTTC TRBJ2-1 TRBV30 once TRBD2
CAISADLGNTIYF TGTGCCATCAGTGCAGACCTGGGAAACACCATATATTTT TRBJ1-3 TRBV10-3 NA NA
CASSSTGGSNQPQHF TGTGCCAGCAGCTCGACGGGGGGTAGCAATCAGCCCCAGCATTTT TRBJ1-5 TRBV6-5 few NA
CASSLGEGAFLADTQYF TGTGCCAGCAGCTTAGGAGAGGGGGCGTTTTTAGCAGATACGCAGTATTTT TRBJ2-3 TRBV7-9 NA TRBD1
CASRPPGQGGYGYTF TGTGCCAGCAGACCCCCGGGACAGGGGGGTTATGGCTACACCTTC TRBJ1-2 TRBV6-5 NA TRBD1
CASSQEQGRSGELFF TGCGCCAGCAGCCAAGAACAGGGGAGAAGCGGGGAGCTGTTTTTT TRBJ2-2 TRBV4-1 NA TRBD1
CASSSGQEGETQYF TGCGCCAGCAGCTCCGGACAGGAAGGAGAGACCCAGTACTTC TRBJ2-5 TRBV5-1 few TRBD1
CASSLYHRGGLAGANVLTF TGTGCCAGCAGCTTATACCACAGGGGTGGGTTGGCTGGGGCCAACGTCCTGACTTTC TRBJ2-6 TRBV5-5 few TRBD1
CASSLLAGASYEQYF TGTGCCAGCAGCTTACTAGCGGGAGCCTCCTACGAGCAGTACTTC TRBJ2-7 TRBV7-8 NA TRBD2
CACRRGNEKLFF TGTGCCTGCCGGAGGGGCAATGAAAAACTGTTTTTT TRBJ1-4 TRBV30 NA NA
CASSLAQANYGYTF TGTGCCAGCAGCTTAGCGCAGGCCAACTATGGCTACACCTTC TRBJ1-2 TRBV7-2 few NA
CAGGAGGPETQYF TGTGCCGGAGGAGCGGGAGGGCCAGAGACCCAGTACTTC TRBJ2-5 TRBV2 NA TRBD2
CASSLGTGRENIQYF TGTGCCAGCAGCTTAGGGACAGGGAGAGAAAACATTCAGTACTTC TRBJ2-4 TRBV11-3 NA TRBD1
CASSQDRGAFSGNTIYF TGTGCCAGCAGCCAAGATCGGGGGGCATTCTCTGGAAACACCATATATTTT TRBJ1-3 TRBV4-2 few NA
CASSINYGYTF TGTGCCAGTAGTATAAACTATGGCTACACCTTC TRBJ1-2 TRBV19 NA NA
CASSLRGLGYTF TGTGCCAGCAGTTTGAGGGGGCTCGGCTACACCTTC TRBJ1-2 TRBV6-5 few TRBD1
CASSPEGRAYEQYF TGTGCCAGCAGCCCCGAGGGGAGGGCCTACGAGCAGTACTTC TRBJ2-7 TRBV11-1 NA TRBD2
CASSPTPTASTDTQYF TGTGCCAGTAGTCCCACCCCGACAGCTAGCACAGATACGCAGTATTTT TRBJ2-3 TRBV19 few NA
CASSGRDSGNTIYF TGTGCCAGCTCGGGACGGGACTCTGGAAACACCATATATTTT TRBJ1-3 TRBV19 large NA
CASSEWRGGHTDTQYF TGTGCCAGCAGTGAATGGCGGGGAGGGCACACAGATACGCAGTATTTT TRBJ2-3 TRBV6-1 few TRBD2
CATGGTYEQYF TGTGCCACAGGTGGGACCTACGAGCAGTACTTC TRBJ2-7 TRBV6-6 few NA
CASSLWGNTEAFF TGTGCCAGCAGTTTGTGGGGGAACACTGAAGCTTTCTTT TRBJ1-1 TRBV28 NA NA
CASSNRGPNEQFF TGCGCCAGCAGTAACAGGGGCCCCAATGAGCAGTTCTTC TRBJ2-1 TRBV10-1 few TRBD1
CASIGGTQETQYF TGTGCCAGCATCGGAGGGACCCAAGAGACCCAGTACTTC TRBJ2-5 TRBV6-5 few NA
CSVEGDSQETQYF TGCAGCGTTGAAGGGGACAGCCAAGAGACCCAGTACTTC TRBJ2-5 TRBV29-1 few TRBD1
CASRTVNYGYTF TGTGCCAGCCGCACAGTAAACTATGGCTACACCTTC TRBJ1-2 TRBV6-5 few NA
CASSRPGFDGTQYF TGTGCCAGCAGTCGCCCGGGATTTGATGGGACCCAGTACTTC TRBJ2-5 TRBV27 few NA
CASSLVPYNEQFF TGTGCCAGCAGCTTGGTGCCCTACAATGAGCAGTTCTTC TRBJ2-1 TRBV5-6 NA NA
CASSERGSSGRARDTQYF TGTGCCAGCAGTGAACGAGGGTCTAGCGGGAGGGCCAGGGATACGCAGTATTTT TRBJ2-3 TRBV25-1 NA TRBD2
CASSLETGRRNEQFF TGTGCCAGCAGCTTAGAAACAGGTCGGCGCAATGAGCAGTTCTTC TRBJ2-1 TRBV11-2 NA NA